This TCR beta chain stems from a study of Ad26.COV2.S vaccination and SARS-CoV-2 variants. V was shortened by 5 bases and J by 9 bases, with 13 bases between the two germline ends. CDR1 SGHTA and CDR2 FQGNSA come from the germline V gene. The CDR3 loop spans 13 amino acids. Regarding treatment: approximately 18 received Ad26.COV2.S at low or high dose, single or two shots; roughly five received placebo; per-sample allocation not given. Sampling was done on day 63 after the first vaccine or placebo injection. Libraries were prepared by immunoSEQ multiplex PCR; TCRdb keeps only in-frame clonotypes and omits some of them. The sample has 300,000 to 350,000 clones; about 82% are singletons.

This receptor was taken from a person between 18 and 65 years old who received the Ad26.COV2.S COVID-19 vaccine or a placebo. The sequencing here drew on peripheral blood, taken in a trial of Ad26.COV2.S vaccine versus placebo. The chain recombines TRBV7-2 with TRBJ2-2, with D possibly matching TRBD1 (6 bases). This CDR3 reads CASSAGADRELFF. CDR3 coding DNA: TGTGCCAGCAGCGCAGGGGCTGACCGGGAGCTGTTTTTT.